The sequence of this TCR beta chain was determined in a study of OX40 agonist ivuxolimab in advanced cancers. Per germline, CDR1 KGHSH and CDR2 LQKENI. Trimming shortened V by 1 base and J by 0 bases, and 7 bases separated the two germline ends. This CDR3 comprises 14 residues. Blood got drawn at baseline, again on cycle 4 day 1, and then on cycle 7 day 1. The protocol was immunoSEQ multiplex PCR, while the TCRdb copy is restricted to in-frame clones and leaves out a portion. This table holds 82,000 or so clones, around nine tenths found once. J is TRBJ2-7 and V is TRBV18; D is undetermined. The specimen was CD4+ or CD8+ T cells sorted from blood, collected in a trial of the OX40 agonist ivuxolimab. The TCR comes from an adult with an advanced solid tumor such as melanoma, head and neck, liver or kidney cancer. CDR3 loop: CASSPRTASYEQYF. In DNA form, the CDR3 reads TGTGCCAGCTCACCACGGACGGCCTCCTACGAGCAGTACTTC. The entire variable domain, with the rest obtained from reference TRBV18 and TRBJ2-7, is as follows: NAGVMQNPRHLVRRRGQEARLRCSPMKGHSHVYWYRQLPEEGLKFMVYLQKENIIDESGMPKERFSAEFPKEGPSILRIQQVVRGDSAAYFCASSPRTASYEQYFGPGTRLTVT.